The next 14 T cell receptor beta chains were all read from a single sample in a study of blood T cell repertoires in COVID-19. Repertoires were generated with immunoSEQ multiplex PCR, while TCRdb's copy carries only in-frame clones and drops some. Here the sample spans some 73,000 clones, around 81% being singletons. Sequencing was performed on peripheral blood. The receptors come from a human donor in a cohort sampled during active COVID-19.

This chain connects TRBV2 to TRBJ2-3, with 8 bases fitting TRBD1. The CDR3 has 15 amino acids. Germline values: CDR1 SNHLY, CDR2 FYNNEI. Trimming removed 3 bases from V and 6 bases from J; junction bases left unmatched: 8. The CDR3 reads CASSDQGQDVDTQYF. The CDR3 nucleotides read TGTGCCAGCAGTGATCAGGGACAGGATGTGGATACGCAGTATTTT.

This clone was seen ten or more times. The rearrangement joins TRBV4-1 to TRBJ1-5, with 7 bases lining up with TRBD1. Germline values: CDR1 MGHRA, CDR2 YSYEKL. The junction had 9 bases not matched to a gene; V was cut back by 10 bases and J by 3 bases. This CDR3 spans 14 amino acids. The CDR3 loop reads CATSTGDTNQPQHF. In DNA, the CDR3 is TGCGCCACTTCCACAGGGGATACCAATCAGCCCCAGCATTTT.

This clone occurred a few times. This chain joins TRBV5-6 and TRBJ2-7, with a tentative D call TRBD1 (6 bases). Germline V CDR1 and CDR2: SGHDT, YYEEEE. V lost 6 bases and J 6 bases, leaving 16 bases between the germline ends. There are 13 residues in the CDR3. This CDR3 reads CASNNRASFEQYF. The CDR3 DNA reads TGTGCCAGCAATAACAGGGCTTCTTTCGAGCAGTACTTC.

The chain recombines TRBV9 with TRBJ2-2, with TRBD2 matching 8 bases. This CDR3 has 16 amino acids. Germline CDR1 reads SGDLS; CDR2 reads YYNGEE. Trimming took 2 bases from V and 5 from J; bases not matched to a gene: 8. The CDR3 DNA reads TGTGCCAGCAGCGTTGATGCGGGGGGTTATACCGGGGAGCTGTTTTTT. It translates to CASSVDAGGYTGELFF.

V and J are TRBV7-9 and TRBJ1-4; D remains unclear. CDR1 is SEHNR and CDR2 is FQNEAQ in the germline V gene (reference sequence). The CDR3 has 16 amino acids. With 4 bases removed from V and 3 bases from J, the gap between germline ends came to 15 bases. The CDR3 spells CASSSTFTTSNEKLFF. In DNA form, the CDR3 reads TGTGCCAGCAGCTCGACATTTACCACCTCTAATGAAAAACTGTTTTTT.

Comments on this clone: The junction and the germline gene differ at one end; a read error may be behind it. Other DNA sequences in the sample encode the same CDR3. The gene calls are TRBV4-3 and TRBJ1-2, with D perhaps matching TRBD1 (5 bases). The CDR3 contains 14 residues. In germline, CDR1 is LGHNA, CDR2 YSLEER. DNA of the CDR3: TGCGCCAGCAGCCCCAAATTACAGGCCTCGGGCTACACTTTC. The encoded protein is CASSPKLQASGYTF.

This clone was observed a handful of times. The rearrangement links TRBV5-3 to TRBJ1-4, with D unclear. TRBV5-3 is recorded as an ORF, its role being uncertain. The CDR3 has 15 amino acids. V was cut by 0 bases and J by 8 bases, with 14 bases left in between. The CDR3 DNA follows: TGTGCCAGAAGCTTGGAGGCCCCCCGAGGGGAAAAACTGTTTTTT. Encoded protein: CARSLEAPRGEKLFF.

This sequence joins TRBV24-1 and TRBJ1-2; weak D call: TRBD1 (5 bases). Looked up from germline, CDR1 is KGHDR and CDR2 is SFDVKD. The CDR3 runs to 12 residues. Trimming took off 4 bases at V and 7 bases at J, with 9 bases between the two ends. Here the CDR3 DNA reads TGTGCCACCAGTGAGGGGGGAAGTGGCTACACCTTC. Protein product: CATSEGGSGYTF.

The chain employs TRBV4-2 and TRBJ2-7, with 7 positions matching TRBD2. Germline trimming cut 3 bases from V and 4 bases from J; bases unmatched to any gene: 3. This CDR3 comprises 13 residues. Germline CDR1 and CDR2: LGHNA and YNFKEQ. The CDR3 sequence: CASSHGEGYEQYF. As DNA, the CDR3 is TGTGCCAGCAGCCATGGGGAGGGGTACGAGCAGTACTTC.

The chain joins TRBV4-1 to TRBJ1-2, with a weak D call TRBD1 (5 bases). V lost 0 bases, J lost 6 bases, and 17 bases lay in between. The length of the CDR3 is 16 residues. Germline CDR1 MGHRA, CDR2 YSYEKL. Here the CDR3 reads CASSQDVRSGGDGYTF. DNA of the CDR3: TGCGCCAGCAGCCAAGATGTTAGATCGGGGGGGGATGGCTACACCTTC.

The chain employs TRBV19 and TRBJ1-1; D unclear. This CDR3 has 13 amino acids. Germline loops: CDR1 LNHDA, CDR2 SQIVND (reference sequence). V dropped 6 bases and J dropped 11 bases, with 19 bases sitting between them. CDR3 coding DNA: TGTGCCAGTAGCGCCAGGTCGGCAGATTCCGCTTTCTTT. Translation: CASSARSADSAFF.

This clone was seen a single time. This rearrangement joins TRBV16 to TRBJ1-4; D may be TRBD1 (6 bases). V was shortened by 2 bases and J by 4 bases, with 11 bases between the two germline ends. The germline V gene encodes CDR1 KGHSY and CDR2 FQNENV. The CDR3 is made up of 15 amino acids. CDR3 nucleotides: TGTGCCAGCAGCCAAGGGGGACACCTTAATGAAAAACTGTTTTTT. It translates to CASSQGGHLNEKLFF. Complete variable domain (other parts from reference TRBV16 and TRBJ1-4): GEEVAQTPKHLVRGEGQKAKLYCAPIKGHSYVFWYQQVLKNEFKFLISFQNENVFDETGMPKERFSAKCLPNSPCSLEIQATKLEDSAVYFCASSQGGHLNEKLFFGSGTQLSVL.

This sequence joins TRBV6-5 and TRBJ2-1; TRBD2 matches 9 bases. This CDR3 contains 16 residues. The trim removed 4 bases at V and 6 bases at J, leaving 10 bases unmatched. Germline values: CDR1 MNHEY, CDR2 SVGAGI. CDR3 in amino acids: CASSSQAGGPLNEQFF. The DNA for the CDR3 is TGTGCCAGCAGTTCTCAGGCGGGGGGGCCCCTCAATGAGCAGTTCTTC.

V is TRBV27 and J is TRBJ2-2; possible D gene TRBD2, 6 bases. This CDR3 is 18 amino acids long. Trimming took off 5 bases at V and 2 bases at J, with 21 bases between the two ends. In germline, CDR1 is MNHEY, CDR2 SMNVEV (reference sequence). The CDR3: CASSPTPKWRGNTGELFF. CDR3 DNA: TGTGCCAGCAGTCCGACCCCAAAGTGGAGGGGAAACACCGGGGAGCTGTTTTTT.